This note documents a single T cell receptor (beta chain) sequence. This record comes from a study of blood T cell repertoires in COVID-19. Looking at the study overall: Collection of acute and convalescent COVID-19 samples took place in the United States, Italy and Spain.

Adults between roughly 18 and 95 years of age took part from fewer than 30 US areas. The study assigned cohorts using participant-reported clinical history. Cohort 3 donors were reported recovered after two negative PCRs, clearance, or symptom resolution. This table comes from immunoSEQ multiplex PCR, and its TCRdb copy is limited to in-frame clones, with some not included. The sample lists 110,000 to 150,000 clones, around 85% occurring once. The receptor was derived from a woman aged 40 to 49 who had recovered from COVID-19. Sequencing was carried out using PBMCs or T cells enriched from blood (not recorded which).

The CDR3 spells CASSVGQGVHYGYTF. The CDR3, as DNA: TGTGCCAGCAGCGTAGGACAGGGCGTTCACTATGGCTACACCTTC. The chain couples TRBV9 to TRBJ1-2; TRBD1 matches at 7 bases. Germline lookup yields CDR1 SGDLS and CDR2 YYNGEE. This CDR3 is built from 15 residues. V shed 0 bases and J 3 bases; nucleotides not matched to a gene: 5.